A single count supports the clone carrying this TCR beta chain. What it binds is not known. The data were taken from a study of T cells in localized non-small cell lung cancer. Sequencing was performed with immunoSEQ multiplex PCR; in TCRdb, only in-frame clones are kept and a portion is missing. Of about 33,000 clones listed, about 81% are singletons. Germline lookup yields CDR1 MNHEY and CDR2 SVGAGI. The CDR3 loop spans 13 amino acids. Trimming took off 2 bases at V and 8 bases at J, with 12 bases between the two ends. Study-level findings and limits: Researchers found a median approximately 53 of the top 100 tumor clones in adjacent lung.

The clonotype was recovered from a male donor aged 60 or over with stage II squamous cell lung carcinoma. The specimen comprised peripheral blood, sampled before any cancer treatment. V usage is TRBV6-5 and J usage is TRBJ1-2; D is undetermined. The CDR3 spells CASSYGSSRGYTF. In nucleotides, the CDR3 is TGTGCCAGCAGTTACGGCAGTTCGCGGGGCTACACCTTC.